This T cell receptor (beta chain) originates from a study of T-cell reconstitution after alpha-beta-depleted transplantation in children. As it was prepared, the TCRbeta library received unique molecular identifiers. One entry per CDR3 protein, called by TCRdb with MiXCR from the PCR reads. The table lists hundreds of thousands of distinct CDR3 sequences, about 16% of them singletons. Points from the study as a whole: Two months or so post-transplant, alpha-beta T cells reportedly derived from several hundred expanded graft clones.

A word on this clonotype: The antigen remains undetermined.

The starting material was PBMCs, mostly from graft donor cells, obtained 360 days after TCRalphabeta/CD19-depleted stem cell transplant. The clonotype comes from a boy under three years old who had a stem cell transplant for Wiskott-Aldrich syndrome, so the T cells may come from the graft donor.

The CDR3 is CASSLGRGLRNTEAFF. The CDR3 DNA is TGTGCCAGCAGCCTAGGAAGGGGGCTTAGGAACACTGAAGCTTTCTTT. The rearrangement links TRBV7-9 to TRBJ1-1; TRBD1 aligns across 7 bases. Trimming cost V 5 bases and J 1 base; bases outside gene matches: 10. The CDR3 is 16 residues long. CDR1 and CDR2 from the germline V gene are SEHNR and FQNEAQ (reference sequence).